This T cell receptor (beta chain) was retrieved from a study of cytomegalovirus exposure and HLA in healthy donors. Points on this clone: Antigen specificity is unknown. The identical CDR3 is also encoded by other nucleotide sequences in the sample.

Both 60 Vbeta primers and 13 Jbeta primers went into the PCR. Assay used: immunoSEQ multiplex PCR; TCRdb lists only in-frame clones, some missing. The sample has over 110,000 clones, more than 75% seen once. General observations from the study: The authors later found most CMV-associated TCR beta chains appeared HLA-restricted. In a later analysis, an Asian-associated ancestry cluster reportedly showed fewer N-insertions than the roughly 650-donor mean. According to an earlier analysis, most TCR beta V segments yielded productive rearrangements about 87% or about 30% of the time.

This sequence was found in a woman aged 18 to 35 in good health and CMV-seropositive. Sequences were obtained from PBMCs.

The CDR3 DNA reads TGCGCCAGCAGCCAGACAGGGGGCTACGAGCAGTACTTC. Amino acids: CASSQTGGYEQYF. V usage is TRBV4-1 and J usage is TRBJ2-7; TRBD1 matches 9 bases. Germline V gene lookup returns CDR1 MGHRA and CDR2 YSYEKL. J gave up 3 bases and V 3 bases, and 0 bases lay outside the gene matches. The CDR3 has 13 residues.